These 18 T cell receptor beta chains share one sample of origin, sequenced in a study of blood T cell repertoires in COVID-19. The table came from immunoSEQ multiplex PCR; TCRdb's copy has only in-frame clones and leaves some out. The data hold roughly 120,000 clones, with 75% to 90% observed a single time. The specimen was peripheral blood. The receptors stem from an elderly woman with COVID-19, enrolled during active disease.

The chain joins TRBV20-1 to TRBJ2-5; tentatively, D is TRBD2 (6 bases). The V end was cut by 3 bases, the J end by 5 bases, with 13 bases between. This CDR3 region has 13 residues. Germline V gene sequence: CDR1 DFQATT, CDR2 SNEGSKA (reference sequence). CDR3 sequence (DNA): TGCAGTGCTAGTTTCGGGAGTGGGGAGACCCAGTACTTC. It codes for CSASFGSGETQYF.

The chain is built from TRBV27 and TRBJ2-7; TRBD2 agrees at 9 bases. The CDR3 has 17 residues. With 2 bases clipped from V and 1 base from J, the junction kept 9 bases outside the gene matches. Germline V gives CDR1 MNHEY, CDR2 SMNVEV (reference sequence). The CDR3 reads CASSLKSTSGRSYEQYF. The CDR3 nucleotides are TGTGCCAGCAGTTTAAAATCTACTAGCGGGCGATCCTACGAGCAGTACTTC.

The V and J genes are TRBV24-1 and TRBJ2-6; TRBD2 is a possible D gene (5 bases). The CDR3 runs to 16 residues. The germline gives CDR1 KGHDR, CDR2 SFDVKD. The V end was cut by 5 bases, the J end by 0 bases, with 10 bases between. CDR3 DNA sequence: TGTGCCACCAGTGTGCAGGACTCCTCTGGGGCCAACGTCCTGACTTTC. Protein: CATSVQDSSGANVLTF.

This chain joins TRBV5-8 and TRBJ1-1; D is unresolved. The CDR3 spans 13 residues. The V end lost 1 base, the J end lost 6 bases, and 10 bases lay between the germline ends. CDR1 SGHTS and CDR2 YDEGEE come from the germline V gene. As DNA, the CDR3 is TGTGCCAGCAGCTTGCTATGGGCCGCTGAAGCTTTCTTT. Translated, it gives CASSLLWAAEAFF.

This rearrangement joins TRBV6-2 or TRBV6-3 to TRBJ1-1; TRBD1 is a possible D gene (5 bases). V was shortened by 4 bases and J by 1 base, with 10 bases between the two germline ends. This CDR3 has 14 amino acids. The germline V gene has CDR1 MNHEY and CDR2 SVGEGT. The DNA for the CDR3 is TGTGCCAGCAGTTGGAGACAGACGAACACTGAAGCTTTCTTT. This codes for CASSWRQTNTEAFF.

The genes are TRBV7-6 and TRBJ2-3; D may be TRBD1 (6 bases). V dropped 2 bases and J dropped 0 bases, with 21 bases sitting between them. Germline CDR1 and CDR2: SGHVS and FNYEAQ. The CDR3 has 19 residues. CDR3 bases: TGTGCCAGCAGCTTACTGGGGGCCGGTTGGGTAGGAAGCACAGATACGCAGTATTTT. Translation gives CASSLLGAGWVGSTDTQYF.

This clone was recorded a few times. This chain uses TRBV6-2 or TRBV6-3 with TRBJ1-5; perhaps TRBD1 as D (5 bases). V gave up 3 bases and J gave up 6 bases, with 9 bases separating them. The CDR3 runs 13 residues. Germline CDR1 and CDR2: MNHEY and SVGEGT. The CDR3 region has the DNA TGTGCCAGCAGTTATGGGGGGGGTCAGCCCCAGCATTTT. As protein: CASSYGGGQPQHF.

The chain has TRBV7-9 and TRBJ1-2, with D perhaps TRBD1 (5 bases). CDR3 length: 15 amino acids. Between the trimmed V and J ends, which lost 5 bases and 6 bases, there was a span of 19 bases. Germline values: CDR1 SEHNR, CDR2 FQNEAQ (reference sequence). The CDR3, as DNA: TGTGCCAGCAGCCCTGGGCAGGGAGGGTGGCATGGCTACACCTTC. It specifies CASSPGQGGWHGYTF.

This rearrangement joins TRBV18 to TRBJ2-5; TRBD1 is a possible D gene (6 bases). CDR3 length: 17 amino acids. Trimming took 4 bases from V and 1 from J, leaving 19 bases between them. Germline V gene data show CDR1 as KGHSH and CDR2 as LQKENI. In DNA form, the CDR3 reads TGTGCCAGCTCACGACGAGACACGGGACAAGGCCAAGAGACCCAGTACTTC. This translates into CASSRRDTGQGQETQYF.

The rearrangement joins TRBV6-6 to TRBJ2-1, with 12 nucleotides matching TRBD2. CDR1 and CDR2 from the germline V gene are MNHNY and SVGAGI (reference sequence). V lost 6 bases to trimming and J lost 8 bases; unmatched junction nucleotides: 8. This CDR3 has 15 amino acids. The CDR3 DNA reads as TGTGCCAGCAGCACGACTAGCGGGAGCTTCGATGAGCAGTTCTTC. Amino acids: CASSTTSGSFDEQFF.

The CDR3 DNA reads as TGTGCCAGTAGTACACCCGACAGGGGAAACAATCAGCCCCAGCATTTT. Translated, it gives CASSTPDRGNNQPQHF. The V gene is TRBV19, the J gene TRBJ1-5; TRBD1 matches 8 bases. CDR1 and CDR2 from the germline V gene are LNHDA and SQIVND (reference sequence). J lost 3 bases, V lost 4 bases, and 8 bases had no gene match. The CDR3 runs to 16 residues.

The chain joins TRBV7-2 to TRBJ1-5, with 10 positions matching TRBD1. This CDR3 comprises 16 residues. CDR1 SGHTA and CDR2 FQGNSA come from the germline V gene. V was pared by 1 base and J by 3 bases, with 3 bases of the junction left unmatched. The CDR3 coding sequence is TGTGCCAGCAGCTTAGGGACAGGGGGGCTCAATCAGCCCCAGCATTTT. Its translation is CASSLGTGGLNQPQHF.

V usage is TRBV14 and J usage is TRBJ2-3, with 11 bases identical to TRBD2. The CDR3 is made up of 16 amino acids. Germline V CDR1 and CDR2: SGHDN, FVKESK. Losses at the gene ends were 1 base for V and 7 bases for J; bases not matched to a gene: 7. CDR3 DNA sequence: TGTGCCAGCAGCCAAGCCGGGACTAGCGGCATCAATACGCAGTATTTT. Translated: CASSQAGTSGINTQYF. The whole variable domain, filled in from reference TRBV14 and TRBJ2-3, reads EAGVTQFPSHSVIEKGQTVTLRCDPISGHDNLYWYRRVMGKEIKFLLHFVKESKQDESGMPNNRFLAERTGGTYSTLKVQPAELEDSGVYFCASSQAGTSGINTQYFGPGTRLTVL.

This clone occurred once. The chain uses TRBV11-2 and TRBJ2-1; maybe TRBD2 (5 bases). V lost 3 bases, J lost 1 base, and 10 bases lay in between. The CDR3 length is 15 residues. Per the germline V gene, CDR1 is SGHAT and CDR2 is FQNNGV. CDR3 sequence reads: CASSLMGVSYNEQFF. The CDR3 DNA follows: TGTGCCAGCAGCTTGATGGGAGTTTCCTACAATGAGCAGTTCTTC.

This chain connects TRBV5-6 to TRBJ2-5; 8 positions match TRBD1. The CDR3 loop spans 14 amino acids. Trimming cost V 2 bases and J 1 base; bases outside gene matches: 1. Looked up from germline, CDR1 is SGHDT and CDR2 is YYEEEE. The DNA for the CDR3 is TGTGCCAGCAGCTTCGGACAGGGCCAAGAGACCCAGTACTTC. Protein: CASSFGQGQETQYF.

In its sample, this clone was seen once. The chain has TRBV2 and TRBJ2-3; the D is unclear. The V and J ends lost 5 bases and 2 bases respectively, with 11 bases between them. The CDR3 runs to 14 residues. Germline assignment: CDR1 SNHLY and CDR2 FYNNEI. The CDR3 reads CASSTTPPTDTQYF. Written as DNA, the CDR3 is TGTGCCAGCAGTACTACCCCCCCCACAGATACGCAGTATTTT.

The chain couples TRBV5-1 to TRBJ1-1; tentatively, D is TRBD1 (5 bases). This CDR3 is built from 15 residues. From germline, CDR1 is SGHRS and CDR2 YFSETQ. V lost 0 bases and J lost 3, with 12 bases in between. The CDR3 spells CASSLAGDSDTEAFF. In DNA, the CDR3 is TGCGCCAGCAGCTTGGCAGGAGACAGCGACACTGAAGCTTTCTTT.

The CDR3 protein is CSASAGVHEQFF. The CDR3 DNA is TGCAGTGCTAGTGCAGGGGTGCATGAGCAGTTCTTC. The chain combines TRBV20-1 with TRBJ2-1, with D perhaps matching TRBD1 (6 bases). V lost 3 bases and J lost 8, with 11 bases in between. Germline V CDR1 and CDR2: DFQATT, SNEGSKA (reference sequence). The CDR3 extends over 12 amino acids.